The clone carrying this TCR beta chain was found a few times. This sample is drawn from a study of beta chain features in type 1 diabetes. CDR3 length: 12 residues. Per germline, CDR1 SGHTA and CDR2 FQGNSA. Trimming left V 0 bases short and J 11 bases short, with 10 bases between. Investigators reverse transcribed all isolated RNA, so they sequenced expressed TCRB transcripts. The repertoire was sequenced with immunoSEQ multiplex PCR; TCRdb's copy has only in-frame clones and lacks some. This repertoire shows under 950,000 clones, roughly 16% found once; its top ten account for 0.02% to 0.025%. The sample taken for sequencing was naive CD4+ T cells from blood. The chain employs TRBV7-2 and TRBJ1-2; no clear D gene. The clonotype originates from a woman under 30 in good health. CDR3 amino acids: CASSLALGLYTF. The CDR3 DNA reads TGTGCCAGCAGCTTAGCGCTAGGGTTGTACACCTTC.